This T cell receptor beta chain appears in the sequencing data of a study of T cell responses to AZD1222 COVID-19 vaccine (dated by TCRdb to 2020 to 2022). Turning to the overall study: AZD1222 recipients with second doses at about 4 weeks or about 12 weeks were pooled, because spike-specific TCR depth and breadth did not differ between schedules. TCR sequencing was performed for over 230 trial participants, of whom around 200 were given two doses of AZD1222 and 26 were given two doses of MenACWY control vaccine. Trial participants were enrolled by age into 18-55, 56-69 and 70-plus year subgroups, with roughly 150, 30 and 60 TCR-sequenced participants respectively. Results the study describes overall, beyond this receptor: The 56-69-year group was small, and its depth increase did not reach significance, likely because of low power. Epitopes outside the regions mutated in the B.1.351 and B.1.1.7 variants were reportedly recognized by nearly half of the unique spike-specific TCRs. The whole spike protein was spanned by vaccine-associated CD4 TCRs, and dominant responses were seen in regions 160-218 and 743-854. Only five or six AZD1222 recipients were SARS-CoV-2 seropositive at baseline, limiting conclusions about previously exposed vaccinees. After two AZD1222 doses, spike-specific TCR breadth and depth were significantly higher than at day 0 and than in MenACWY recipients. Most participants were white British and females outnumbered males, and the authors suggested that clonal diversity may have been underestimated. Because no samples from the day 14 peak response were available, repertoires could be characterized only after the peak T cell response.

Points on this clone: What this receptor recognizes is not known. No quality values exist for individual bases; no much larger clone is one base distant.

The CDR3 runs 12 residues from the cysteine to the phenylalanine. Kept here is only the CDR3 DNA, which spans 36 bases and is read in frame from base 1. V and J are trimmed by 7 bases and 4 bases, and the gene matches miss 4 bases of the junction. The germline V gene specifies MNHNS as CDR1 and SASEGT as CDR2. The CDR3 regions of human TCRbeta chains were analyzed by immunosequencing. The study's processing was this. Repertoire TCRs were matched against a reference library of SARS-CoV-2-specific TCRs generated with the MIRA antigen-specificity platform. Breadth meant the fraction of unique TCRs that were SARS-CoV-2-associated, whereas depth meant the fraction of total T cells that were SARS-CoV-2-associated. Using the MIRA data, every spike-specific TCR was mapped to the spike region that the TCR reacted to and assigned to either a CD4 or a CD8 class. Log10-transformed breadth and depth values were compared by one-way ANOVA with Sidak's multiple comparisons tests. Imported from immuneACCESS, the table was reduced by TCRdb to in-frame sequences with V and J called. These copies leave out some clones; in studies compared against another copy, an unresolved V gene accounts for under half, and the cause of the remainder is not known. The V and J calls and clone size were taken over from that table, and D and trimming were inferred from the DNA. The sample contains some 150,000 clones, 80% to 90% of them found a single time. The leading ten clones occupy around 8% of the sample.

This specimen's time point label, interpreted: baseline before first vaccination. Vaccinee samples came from UK trials COV001 and COV002, including a single-blind randomized controlled phase 2/3 trial of AZD1222 (ChAdOx1 nCoV-19) in healthy adults. For TCRbeta chain sequencing, PBMC samples from trial participants were taken at day 0 and at day 28 after the second dose. The sequence came from an adult in good health. The sequences come from peripheral blood, collected on day 0 of AZD1222 vaccination. The receptor chain draws on TRBV6-1 and TRBJ2-7, with TRBD2 matching 7 junction bases. The DNA sequence is as follows: TGTGCCAGCACCCGCGGGGGTTACGAGCAGTACTTC. It specifies CASTRGGYEQYF.